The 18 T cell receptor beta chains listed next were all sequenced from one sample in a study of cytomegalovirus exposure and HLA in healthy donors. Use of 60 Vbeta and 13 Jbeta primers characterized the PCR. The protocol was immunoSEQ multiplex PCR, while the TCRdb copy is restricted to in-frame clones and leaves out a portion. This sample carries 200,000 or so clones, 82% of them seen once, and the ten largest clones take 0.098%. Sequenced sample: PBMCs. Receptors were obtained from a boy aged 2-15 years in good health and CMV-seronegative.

The CDR3: CASSPSGGSYNEQFF. DNA for the CDR3: TGTGCCAGCAGCCCTAGCGGGGGTTCCTACAATGAGCAGTTCTTC. The chain links TRBV9 to TRBJ2-1; 10 nucleotides line up with TRBD2. CDR3 size: 15 residues. Trimming removed 4 bases from V and 1 base from J; junction bases left unmatched: 2. Germline V gene sequence: CDR1 SGDLS, CDR2 YYNGEE.

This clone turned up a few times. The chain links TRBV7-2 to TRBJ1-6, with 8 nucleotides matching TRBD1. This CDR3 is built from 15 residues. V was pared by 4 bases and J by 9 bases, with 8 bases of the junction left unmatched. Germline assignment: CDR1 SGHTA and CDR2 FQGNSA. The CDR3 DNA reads TGTGCCAGCAGCTCCCGGACAGGGCGGTCTTCACCCCTCCACTTT. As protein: CASSSRTGRSSPLHF.

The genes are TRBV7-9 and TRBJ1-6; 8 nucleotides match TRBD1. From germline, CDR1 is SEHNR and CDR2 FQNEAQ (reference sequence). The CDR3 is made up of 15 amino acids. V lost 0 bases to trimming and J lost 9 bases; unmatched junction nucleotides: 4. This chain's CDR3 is CASSLAGQGISPLHF. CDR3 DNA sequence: TGTGCCAGCAGCTTAGCTGGACAGGGAATTTCACCCCTCCACTTT.

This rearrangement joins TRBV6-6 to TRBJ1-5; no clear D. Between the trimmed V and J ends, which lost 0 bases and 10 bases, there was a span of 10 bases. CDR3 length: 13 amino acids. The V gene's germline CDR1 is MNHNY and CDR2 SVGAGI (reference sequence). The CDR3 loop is CASSYSSPLPQHF. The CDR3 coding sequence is TGTGCCAGCAGTTACTCGAGCCCCCTCCCCCAGCATTTT.

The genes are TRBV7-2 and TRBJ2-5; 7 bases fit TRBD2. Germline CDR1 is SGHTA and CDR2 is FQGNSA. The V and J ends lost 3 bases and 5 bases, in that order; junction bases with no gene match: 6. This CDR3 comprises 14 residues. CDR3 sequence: CASSFKRGWETQYF. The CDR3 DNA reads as TGTGCCAGCAGCTTTAAGCGGGGCTGGGAGACCCAGTACTTC.

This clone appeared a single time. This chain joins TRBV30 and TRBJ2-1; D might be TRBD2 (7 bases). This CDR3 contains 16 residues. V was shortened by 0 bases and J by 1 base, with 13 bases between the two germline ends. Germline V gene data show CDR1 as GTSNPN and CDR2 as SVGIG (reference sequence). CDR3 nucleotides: TGTGCCTGGAGTGTAAGGGGGGGTAGGTCCTACAATGAGCAGTTCTTC. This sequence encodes CAWSVRGGRSYNEQFF.

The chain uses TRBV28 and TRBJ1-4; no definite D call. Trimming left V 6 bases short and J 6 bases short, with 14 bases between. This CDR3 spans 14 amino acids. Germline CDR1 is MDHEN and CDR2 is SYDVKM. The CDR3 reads CASSRAGSDEKLFF. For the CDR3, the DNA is TGTGCCAGCAGCCGAGCGGGGTCGGATGAAAAACTGTTTTTT.

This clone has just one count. The DNA of the CDR3 is TGTGCCAGCAGCTTGGCAGGGGTTGATCAGCCCCAGCATTTT. Its protein product is CASSLAGVDQPQHF. The chain has TRBV5-5 and TRBJ1-5; D might be TRBD1 (6 bases). CDR1 SGHKS and CDR2 YYEKEE come from the germline V gene (reference sequence). V dropped 0 bases and J dropped 5 bases, with 9 bases sitting between them. CDR3 length equals 14 residues.

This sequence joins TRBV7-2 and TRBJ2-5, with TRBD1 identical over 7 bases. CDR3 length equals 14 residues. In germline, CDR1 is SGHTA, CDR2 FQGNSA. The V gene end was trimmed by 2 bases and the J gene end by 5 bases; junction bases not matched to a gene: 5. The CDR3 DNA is TGTGCCAGCAGCTTACTGGGGACAGAGGAGACCCAGTACTTC. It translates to CASSLLGTEETQYF.

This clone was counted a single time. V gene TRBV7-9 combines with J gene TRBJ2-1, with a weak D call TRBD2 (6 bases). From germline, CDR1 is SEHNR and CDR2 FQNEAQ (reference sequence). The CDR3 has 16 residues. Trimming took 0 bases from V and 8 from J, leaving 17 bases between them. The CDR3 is CASSLAASVRIDEQFF. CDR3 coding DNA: TGTGCCAGCAGCTTAGCTGCTAGCGTACGTATCGATGAGCAGTTCTTC.

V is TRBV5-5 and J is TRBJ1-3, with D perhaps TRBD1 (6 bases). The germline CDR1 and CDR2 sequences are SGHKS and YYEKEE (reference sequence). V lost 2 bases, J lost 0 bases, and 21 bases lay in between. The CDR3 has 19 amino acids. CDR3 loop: CASSFSLTGKSPSGNTIYF. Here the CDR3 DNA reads TGTGCCAGCAGCTTCTCACTAACAGGGAAGAGTCCCTCTGGAAACACCATATATTTT.

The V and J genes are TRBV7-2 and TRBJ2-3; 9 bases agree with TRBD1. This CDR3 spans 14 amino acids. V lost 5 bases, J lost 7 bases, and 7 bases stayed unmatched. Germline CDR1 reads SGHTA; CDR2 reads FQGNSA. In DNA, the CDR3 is TGTGCCAGCAGCAGGGGACAGGGCGGCAATACGCAGTATTTT. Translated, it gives CASSRGQGGNTQYF. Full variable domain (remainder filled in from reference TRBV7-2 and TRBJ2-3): GAGVSQSPSNKVTEKGKDVELRCDPISGHTALYWYRQSLGQGLEFLIYFQGNSAPDKSGLPSDRFSAERTGGSVSTLTIQRTQQEDSAVYLCASSRGQGGNTQYFGPGTRLTVL.

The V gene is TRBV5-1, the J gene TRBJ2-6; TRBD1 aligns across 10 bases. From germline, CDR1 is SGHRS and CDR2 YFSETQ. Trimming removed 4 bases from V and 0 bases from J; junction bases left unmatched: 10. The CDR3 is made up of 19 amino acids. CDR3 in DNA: TGCGCCAGCAGCCTACCCCGGGACAGGGGTCTCTCTGGGGCCAACGTCCTGACTTTC. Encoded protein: CASSLPRDRGLSGANVLTF.

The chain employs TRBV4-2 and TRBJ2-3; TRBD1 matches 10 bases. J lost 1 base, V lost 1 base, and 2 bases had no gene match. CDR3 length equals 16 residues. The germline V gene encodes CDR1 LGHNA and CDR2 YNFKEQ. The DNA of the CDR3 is TGTGCCAGCAGCCAAGGGGGGACAGGGGGCACAGATACGCAGTATTTT. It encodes CASSQGGTGGTDTQYF.

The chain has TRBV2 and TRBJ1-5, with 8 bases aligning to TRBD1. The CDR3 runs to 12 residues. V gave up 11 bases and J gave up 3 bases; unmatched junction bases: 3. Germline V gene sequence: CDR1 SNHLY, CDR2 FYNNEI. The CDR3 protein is CAQGADNQPQHF. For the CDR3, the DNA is TGTGCCCAGGGGGCAGACAATCAGCCCCAGCATTTT. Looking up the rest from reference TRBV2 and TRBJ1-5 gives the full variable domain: EPEVTQTPSHQVTQMGQEVILRCVPISNHLYFYWYRQILGQKVEFLVSFYNNEISEKSEIFDDQFSVERPDGSNFTLKIRSTKLEDSAMYFCAQGADNQPQHFGDGTRLSIL.

For the CDR3, the DNA is TGCAGCGTTGCGCTCAGGCCGAATGAGCAGTTCTTC. This translates into CSVALRPNEQFF. This chain connects TRBV29-1 to TRBJ2-1; D gene uncertain. The CDR3 has 12 residues. Trimming pared 4 bases from V and 7 bases from J, leaving 11 bases between. Germline V lookup: CDR1 SQVTM, CDR2 ANQGSEA.

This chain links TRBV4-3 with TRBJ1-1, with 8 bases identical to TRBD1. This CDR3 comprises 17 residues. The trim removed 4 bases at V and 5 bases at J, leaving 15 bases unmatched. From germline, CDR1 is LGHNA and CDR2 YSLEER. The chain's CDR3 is CASSPAGQGGGKTEAFF. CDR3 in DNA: TGCGCCAGCAGCCCCGCCGGACAGGGAGGGGGGAAAACTGAAGCTTTCTTT.

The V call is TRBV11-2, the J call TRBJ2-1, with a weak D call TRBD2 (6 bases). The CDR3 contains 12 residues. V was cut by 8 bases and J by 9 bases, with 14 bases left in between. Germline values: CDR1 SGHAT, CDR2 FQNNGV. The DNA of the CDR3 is TGTGCCAGCCGGGAGAGGTCTAGTGAGCAGTTCTTC. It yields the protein CASRERSSEQFF. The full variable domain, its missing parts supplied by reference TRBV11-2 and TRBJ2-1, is EAGVAQSPRYKIIEKRQSVAFWCNPISGHATLYWYQQILGQGPKLLIQFQNNGVVDDSQLPKDRFSAERLKGVDSTLKIQPAKLEDSAVYLCASRERSSEQFFGPGTRLTVL.